This TCR beta chain was obtained from a study of radiotherapy plus CTLA-4 blockade in lung cancer. Across the study: Of all patients, around 19% responded objectively and about 30% showed disease control. Findings and caveats of the study: TCR clones of tumor origin grew in blood after radiotherapy plus ipilimumab. Reportedly, early blood T cell clone dynamics best predicted response, with interferon-beta.

Germline V gene data show CDR1 as KGHSH and CDR2 as LQKENI. Trimming shortened V by 1 base and J by 9 bases, and 15 bases separated the two germline ends. There are 14 residues in the CDR3. Worth noting for this clone: Its target is unknown.

Profiling relied on immunoSEQ multiplex PCR, and the TCRdb table lists in-frame clones only, not all of them. The sample includes about 49,000 clones, over 75% of them seen just once. The chain is built from TRBV18 and TRBJ2-5; D might be TRBD1 (6 bases). The source was peripheral blood, collected from a patient treated with radiotherapy plus ipilimumab. The clonotype was recovered from a human donor with non-small cell lung cancer whose response to radiotherapy plus ipilimumab could not be evaluated. CDR3 amino acids: CASSPQGDPEAQYF. The CDR3 coding sequence is TGTGCCAGCTCACCACAGGGGGACCCGGAGGCCCAGTACTTC.